What follows are 26 T cell receptor beta chains derived from one specimen sequenced in a study of blood T cells in healthy people across ages. Primers used in a second PCR of about 7 to 12 cycles were a sample-barcoded 5' primer and a J-beta primer mix. MiXCR, applied by TCRdb to the 5' RACE reads, yields one record per CDR3 protein. Of some 1.5 million distinct CDR3 sequences listed, roughly 27% are singletons. Sequenced input: blood. The receptors shown here come from a woman younger than 45 in good health.

The chain is built from TRBV20-1 and TRBJ2-3; D may be TRBD1 or TRBD2 (6 bases each). The CDR3 has 15 amino acids. Trimming shortened V by 6 bases and J by 2 bases, and 18 bases separated the two germline ends. CDR1 is DFQATT and CDR2 is SNEGSKA in the germline V gene (reference sequence). This chain's CDR3 is CSAPEGGRYTDTQYF. The DNA for the CDR3 is TGCAGTGCACCCGAAGGGGGGAGATACACAGATACGCAGTATTTT.

This clonotype has just a few counts. The CDR3 loop is CASSQDRGRRNTGELFF. The CDR3, as DNA: TGCGCCAGCAGCCAAGACCGGGGGCGTAGGAACACCGGGGAGCTGTTTTTT. This chain links TRBV4-1 with TRBJ2-2; D may correspond to TRBD1 or TRBD2 (6 bases each). Germline V gene sequence: CDR1 MGHRA, CDR2 YSYEKL. V was cut by 0 bases and J by 1 base, with 12 bases left in between. The CDR3 length is 17 residues.

This clonotype was seen a handful of times. V and J are TRBV30 and TRBJ1-6, with TRBD1 matching over 7 bases. V lost 0 bases to trimming and J lost 13 bases; unmatched junction nucleotides: 3. Looked up from germline, CDR1 is GTSNPN and CDR2 is SVGIG (reference sequence). This CDR3 region has 12 residues. The CDR3, as DNA: TGTGCCTGGAGTGTCCACAGGGGTCCCCTCCACTTT. This gives the protein CAWSVHRGPLHF.

On this clonotype itself: One junction end does not reproduce the germline sequence, and a read error may be involved. The genes are TRBV6-1 and TRBJ1-2, with D unclear. The CDR3 length is 14 residues. CDR1 MNHNS and CDR2 SASEGT come from the germline V gene. CDR3 sequence (DNA): TGTGCCAGCAGTGAAGCCCCAGGTAACCATGGCTACACCTTC. Protein sequence: CASSEAPGNHGYTF.

The chain uses TRBV20-1 and TRBJ2-7; either TRBD1 or TRBD2 may fit D (5 bases each). CDR3 length: 15 amino acids. Germline values: CDR1 DFQATT, CDR2 SNEGSKA (reference sequence). V lost 2 bases and J lost 4, with 18 bases in between. The CDR3 DNA is TGCAGTGCTAGATTGGCAGGGAGTATCGGGTACGAGCAGTACTTC. Its protein product is CSARLAGSIGYEQYF.

This clonotype came up many times. The chain recombines TRBV29-1 with TRBJ2-4, with D maybe TRBD1 (7 bases). The germline V gene has CDR1 SQVTM and CDR2 ANQGSEA. Trimming removed 8 bases from V and 5 bases from J, with 16 bases in between. The CDR3 spans 13 residues. The CDR3 coding sequence is TGCAGCTTCACCCAGGGGGGCGAAAACATTCAGTACTTC. This translates into CSFTQGGENIQYF. Supplemented by reference TRBV29-1 and TRBJ2-4, the full variable domain reads SAVISQKPSRDICQRGTSLTIQCQVDSQVTMMFWYRQQPGQSLTLIATANQGSEATYESGFVIDKFPISRPNLTFSTLTVSNMSPEDSSIYLCSFTQGGENIQYFGAGTRLSVL.

In this sample, this clonotype turned up a few times. V usage is TRBV29-1 and J usage is TRBJ1-5; a possible D gene is TRBD1 (5 bases). Trimming stripped 4 bases from V and 6 bases from J, with 13 bases between. Germline values: CDR1 SQVTM, CDR2 ANQGSEA. This CDR3 is built from 13 residues. CDR3 in amino acids: CSVGAGFSQPQHF. The CDR3 nucleotides read TGCAGCGTTGGTGCAGGGTTCAGTCAGCCCCAGCATTTT.

This clonotype was found many times. The genes are TRBV28 and TRBJ2-7, with TRBD1 identical over 9 bases. CDR1 MDHEN and CDR2 SYDVKM come from the germline V gene. The CDR3 extends over 15 amino acids. V trimming: 5 bases; J trimming: 2 bases; junction bases outside the gene matches: 7. The CDR3 reads CASSASGTGTYEQYF. Here the CDR3 DNA reads TGTGCCAGCAGTGCCTCCGGGACAGGGACCTACGAGCAGTACTTC. Supplemented by reference TRBV28 and TRBJ2-7, the full variable domain reads DVKVTQSSRYLVKRTGEKVFLECVQDMDHENMFWYRQDPGLGLRLIYFSYDVKMKEKGDIPEGYSVSREKKERFSLILESASTNQTSMYLCASSASGTGTYEQYFGPGTRLTVT.

Comment on this clonotype: The junction departs from germline at one end; a sequencing error may be responsible. The V and J genes are TRBV10-3 and TRBJ2-7, with 7 nucleotides matching TRBD2. CDR1 and CDR2 from the germline V gene are ENHRY and SYGVKD. The CDR3 extends over 14 amino acids. CDR3 coding DNA: TGTGCCATCAGGGAGTGGGAGGGCCTTGGCGAGCAGTACTTC. Its translation: CAIREWEGLGEQYF.

The chain couples TRBV4-3 to TRBJ1-5; TRBD1 aligns across 7 bases. The CDR3 is 16 amino acids. Germline V CDR1 and CDR2: LGHNA, YSLEER. V lost 0 bases, J lost 2 bases, and 4 bases stayed unmatched. The CDR3 coding sequence is TGCGCCAGCAGCCAAGATACTACAGGGGGCAATCAGCCCCAGCATTTT. Translation gives CASSQDTTGGNQPQHF.

The chain links TRBV3-1 to TRBJ1-1, with D possibly matching TRBD1 (6 bases). V dropped 4 bases and J dropped 0 bases, with 12 bases sitting between them. Germline CDR1 LGHDT, CDR2 YNNKEL (reference sequence). The CDR3 runs to 15 residues. CDR3 bases: TGTGCCAGCAGCCTCGGACGGGACATGAACACTGAAGCTTTCTTT. It specifies CASSLGRDMNTEAFF.

Many counts were recorded for this clonotype. The chain uses TRBV29-1 and TRBJ2-7; TRBD1 agrees at 7 bases. With V trimmed by 2 bases and J by 2 bases, 6 bases remained unmatched. The CDR3 totals 14 residues. Germline CDR1 and CDR2: SQVTM and ANQGSEA. The CDR3 region has the DNA TGCAGCGTTGAACAGGGGGACCCGACCTACGAGCAGTACTTC. This codes for CSVEQGDPTYEQYF.

This clonotype showed up just a few times. DNA of the CDR3: TGTGCCACCAGTGATGGGGGACAGGGTCGCGGCTACACCTTC. As protein: CATSDGGQGRGYTF. The chain joins TRBV24-1 to TRBJ1-2; 9 bases are shared with TRBD1. The CDR3 is made up of 14 amino acids. J was trimmed by 8 bases and V by 3 bases; bases with no gene match: 6. Germline lookup yields CDR1 KGHDR and CDR2 SFDVKD.

This chain uses TRBV10-3 with TRBJ1-2; D might be TRBD1 (5 bases). V was clipped by 7 bases and J by 8 bases, with 14 bases between them. This CDR3 comprises 12 residues. Per germline, CDR1 ENHRY and CDR2 SYGVKD. For the CDR3, the DNA is TGTGCCATCAATGACGGGGGTTGGGGCTACACCTTC. Protein product: CAINDGGWGYTF.

The chain recombines TRBV5-1 with TRBJ1-2; TRBD1 matches at 7 bases. The CDR3 extends over 14 amino acids. Germline CDR1 and CDR2: SGHRS and YFSETQ. V trimming: 4 bases; J trimming: 12 bases; junction bases outside the gene matches: 15. CDR3 bases: TGCGCCAGCAGCCCGGACAGGTCTTATGGGAGCCACACCTTC. The encoded protein is CASSPDRSYGSHTF. Supplemented by reference TRBV5-1 and TRBJ1-2, the full variable domain reads KAGVTQTPRYLIKTRGQQVTLSCSPISGHRSVSWYQQTPGQGLQFLFEYFSETQRNKGNFPGRFSGRQFSNSRSEMNVSTLELGDSALYLCASSPDRSYGSHTFGSGTRLTVV.

This clonotype turned up a few times. DNA for the CDR3: TGCAGTGCAGACCCGGGACAGGGGAGAACTGAAGCTTTCTTT. Encoded protein: CSADPGQGRTEAFF. This chain connects TRBV20-1 to TRBJ1-1, with 10 bases aligning to TRBD1. Germline V gene lookup returns CDR1 DFQATT and CDR2 SNEGSKA (reference sequence). V dropped 6 bases and J dropped 5; count of bases not matched to a gene: 9. This CDR3 comprises 14 residues.

V and J are TRBV24-1 and TRBJ2-2, with 8 bases fitting TRBD1. The CDR3 runs 14 residues. Germline CDR1 reads KGHDR; CDR2 reads SFDVKD. V was pared by 6 bases and J by 7 bases, with 6 bases of the junction left unmatched. The DNA for the CDR3 is TGTGCCACCAGTTTCAGGGGGCAAGGCGGGGAGCTGTTTTTT. It specifies CATSFRGQGGELFF.

The chain recombines TRBV7-3 with TRBJ2-3, with D maybe TRBD2 (5 bases). In germline, CDR1 is SGHTA, CDR2 FQGTGA. V lost 5 bases to trimming and J lost 14 bases, with 20 bases between them. This CDR3 spans 13 amino acids. CDR3: CASSETQEVPRYF. CDR3 nucleotides: TGTGCCAGCAGCGAAACGCAGGAGGTTCCGCGGTATTTT.

The chain uses TRBV20-1 and TRBJ2-3; possibly TRBD1 or TRBD2 for D (5 bases each). The CDR3 extends over 14 amino acids. The germline V gene encodes CDR1 DFQATT and CDR2 SNEGSKA (reference sequence). V was shortened by 3 bases and J by 5 bases, with 15 bases between the two germline ends. CDR3 residues: CSASGGGLLDTQYF. The CDR3 region has the DNA TGCAGTGCTAGCGGTGGGGGTCTGTTAGATACGCAGTATTTT.

The table lists this clonotype with a few counts. The chain joins TRBV4-3 to TRBJ2-7; TRBD1 aligns across 7 bases. CDR3 length: 14 residues. J gave up 0 bases and V 3 bases, and 2 bases lay outside the gene matches. Per germline, CDR1 LGHNA and CDR2 YSLEER. The CDR3 is CASSQDRYSYEQYF. The CDR3 nucleotides read TGCGCCAGCAGCCAGGACAGGTACTCCTACGAGCAGTACTTC.

This clonotype was picked up a small number of times. This may arise from a read error, as a much more abundant clone is one base away. The V gene is TRBV7-2, the J gene TRBJ2-7, with TRBD2 as a possible D gene (6 bases). The CDR3 has 15 residues. Trimming removed 1 base at V and 0 bases at J, with 10 bases between. Germline V gene sequence: CDR1 SGHTA, CDR2 FQGNSA. The CDR3: CASSLGASVSYEQYF. In nucleotides, the CDR3 is TGTGCCAGCAGCTTAGGGGCTAGCGTCTCCTACGAGCAGTACTTC.

At least ten counts were recorded for this clonotype. This chain joins TRBV9 and TRBJ2-7; tentatively, D is TRBD1 (5 bases). The CDR3 consists of 15 residues. V was clipped by 4 bases and J by 0 bases, with 14 bases between them. CDR1 and CDR2 (germline): SGDLS, YYNGEE. This CDR3 is CASSSTGNFSYEQYF. The CDR3 DNA is TGTGCCAGCAGCTCAACAGGTAATTTCTCCTACGAGCAGTACTTC.

Concerning this clonotype itself: One end of the junction is discordant with germline, which a read error may explain. This sequence joins TRBV20-1 and TRBJ2-7; the D gene is possibly TRBD2 (5 bases). The CDR3 extends over 14 amino acids. The germline V gene has CDR1 DFQATT and CDR2 SNEGSKA (reference sequence). The CDR3 DNA reads TGCAGTACTAGAGATTCTGAGTTTCGGTACGAGCAGTACTTC. Translated: CSTRDSEFRYEQYF.

This chain uses TRBV5-5 with TRBJ2-5, with a possible D match to TRBD2 (6 bases). Trimming pared 4 bases from V and 0 bases from J, leaving 10 bases between. This CDR3 is 14 amino acids long. Germline V gene data show CDR1 as SGHKS and CDR2 as YYEKEE (reference sequence). CDR3 region: CASSRRLDQETQYF. Here the CDR3 DNA reads TGTGCCAGCAGCAGACGACTAGACCAAGAGACCCAGTACTTC.

This clonotype was observed at least ten times. The chain employs TRBV4-3 and TRBJ2-1; 14 positions match TRBD2. This CDR3 has 18 residues. With 0 bases clipped from V and 5 bases from J, the junction kept 6 bases outside the gene matches. CDR1 and CDR2 from the germline V gene are LGHNA and YSLEER. The CDR3 DNA reads TGCGCCAGCAGCCAAGATCTGGGACTAGCGGGAGAAAACAATGAGCAGTTCTTC. It yields the protein CASSQDLGLAGENNEQFF.

The gene calls are TRBV7-3 and TRBJ2-1; D may correspond to TRBD1 or TRBD2 (5 bases each). Per germline, CDR1 SGHTA and CDR2 FQGTGA. The V end was cut by 4 bases, the J end by 6 bases, with 13 bases between. The CDR3 runs 14 residues. The CDR3 protein is CASSSNRDANEQFF. In nucleotides, the CDR3 is TGTGCCAGCAGCTCAAACCGGGACGCCAATGAGCAGTTCTTC.